This TCR beta chain was captured in a study of radiotherapy plus CTLA-4 blockade in lung cancer. V gave up 1 base and J gave up 8 bases; unmatched junction bases: 8. The germline gives CDR1 LNHNV, CDR2 YYDKDF (reference sequence). The CDR3 is made up of 15 amino acids. Data came from immunoSEQ multiplex PCR; TCRdb stores just in-frame clones and leaves some out. The sample lists about 50,000 clones, 85% seen once, with about 27% in the top ten. This clonotype originated in a human donor with non-small cell lung cancer whose response to radiotherapy plus ipilimumab could not be evaluated. This material consisted of peripheral blood, taken from a patient treated with radiotherapy plus ipilimumab. The chain employs TRBV15 and TRBJ1-3; 7 nucleotides agree with TRBD1. CDR3 DNA: TGTGCCACCAGCAGAGGCCGGGACAGACGTGACACCATATATTTT. Protein product: CATSRGRDRRDTIYF. Variable domain in full (rest from reference TRBV15 and TRBJ1-3): DAMVIQNPRYQVTQFGKPVTLSCSQTLNHNVMYWYQQKSSQAPKLLFHYYDKDFNNEADTPDNFQSRRPNTSFCFLDIRSPGLGDTAMYLCATSRGRDRRDTIYFGEGSWLTVV.